This T cell receptor beta chain is from a study of identical twins. This CDR3 region has 13 residues. Trimming took 1 base from V and 4 from J, leaving 7 bases between them. Germline V gene lookup returns CDR1 LGHDT and CDR2 YNNKEL (reference sequence). A few counts support this clonotype. Everyone who gave samples was a healthy Caucasian. One entry per CDR3 protein, called by TCRdb with MiXCR from the 5' RACE reads. The sample lists 650,000 to 750,000 distinct CDR3 sequences; around 20% were seen once. These same data were also listed under a study on T cells expressing NK-cell markers. As reported in that work: In sorted CD3+CD56+NKG2C+, CD3+CD56+NKG2C- and CD3+CD56-NKG2C+ T cells, TCR beta repertoires were obtained.

Sequences were obtained from PBMCs. This receptor was obtained from a woman under 30 in good health. The chain links TRBV3-1 to TRBJ1-2; D gene unclear. The CDR3 sequence is CASSQGTAYGYTF. As DNA, the CDR3 is TGTGCCAGCAGCCAAGGGACCGCCTATGGCTACACCTTC. Together with reference TRBV3-1 and TRBJ1-2, the CDR3 gives the full variable domain: DTAVSQTPKYLVTQMGNDKSIKCEQNLGHDTMYWYKQDSKKFLKIMFSYNNKELIINETVPNRFSPKSPDKAHLNLHINSLELGDSAVYFCASSQGTAYGYTFGSGTRLTVV.